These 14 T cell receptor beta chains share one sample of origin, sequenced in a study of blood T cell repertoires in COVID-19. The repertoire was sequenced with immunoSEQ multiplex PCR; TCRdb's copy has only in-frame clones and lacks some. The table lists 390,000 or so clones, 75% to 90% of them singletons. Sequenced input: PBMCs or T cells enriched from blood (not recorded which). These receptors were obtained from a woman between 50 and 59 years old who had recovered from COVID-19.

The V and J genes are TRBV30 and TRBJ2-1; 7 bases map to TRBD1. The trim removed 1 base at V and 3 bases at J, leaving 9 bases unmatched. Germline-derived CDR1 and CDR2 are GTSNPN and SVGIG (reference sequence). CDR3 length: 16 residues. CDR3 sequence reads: CAWSGGAGGFYNEQFF. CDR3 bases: TGTGCCTGGAGTGGAGGGGCAGGGGGTTTCTACAATGAGCAGTTCTTC.

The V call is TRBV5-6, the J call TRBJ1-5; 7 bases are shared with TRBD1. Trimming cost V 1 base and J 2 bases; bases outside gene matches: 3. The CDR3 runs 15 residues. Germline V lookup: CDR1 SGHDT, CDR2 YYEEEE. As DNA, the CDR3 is TGTGCCAGCAGCTTGTACAGGGGCGGCAATCAGCCCCAGCATTTT. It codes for CASSLYRGGNQPQHF.

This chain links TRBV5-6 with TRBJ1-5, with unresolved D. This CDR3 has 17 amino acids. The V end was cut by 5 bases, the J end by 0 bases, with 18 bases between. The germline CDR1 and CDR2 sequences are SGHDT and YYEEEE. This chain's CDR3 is CASSLQGPGYSNQPQHF. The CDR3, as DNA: TGTGCCAGCAGTCTACAAGGTCCCGGGTATAGCAATCAGCCCCAGCATTTT.

The chain's CDR3 is CASRRTGANTGELFF. As DNA, the CDR3 is TGTGCCAGCAGGCGGACAGGGGCGAACACCGGGGAGCTGTTTTTT. The rearrangement uses TRBV7-8 and TRBJ2-2, with 9 bases fitting TRBD1. The CDR3 has 15 residues. The trim removed 6 bases at V and 0 bases at J, leaving 2 bases unmatched. Looked up from germline, CDR1 is SGHVS and CDR2 is FQNEAQ.

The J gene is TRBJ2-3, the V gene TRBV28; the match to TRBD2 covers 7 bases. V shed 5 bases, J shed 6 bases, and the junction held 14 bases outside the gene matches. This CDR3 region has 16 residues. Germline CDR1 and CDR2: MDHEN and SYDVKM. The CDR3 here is CASSGASGNPVDTQYF. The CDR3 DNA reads TGTGCCAGCAGTGGTGCGAGCGGGAATCCAGTGGATACGCAGTATTTT.

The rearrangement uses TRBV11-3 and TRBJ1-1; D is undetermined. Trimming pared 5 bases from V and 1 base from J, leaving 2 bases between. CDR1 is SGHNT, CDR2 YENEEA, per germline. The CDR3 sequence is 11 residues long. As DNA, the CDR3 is TGTGCCAGCAGCCAGAACACTGAAGCTTTCTTT. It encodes CASSQNTEAFF.

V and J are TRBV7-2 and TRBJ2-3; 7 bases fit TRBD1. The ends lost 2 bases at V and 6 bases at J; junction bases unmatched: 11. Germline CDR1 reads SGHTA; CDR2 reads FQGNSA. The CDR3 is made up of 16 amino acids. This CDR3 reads CASSLYRGFSHDTQYF. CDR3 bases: TGTGCCAGCAGCTTATACAGGGGATTTTCACATGATACGCAGTATTTT.

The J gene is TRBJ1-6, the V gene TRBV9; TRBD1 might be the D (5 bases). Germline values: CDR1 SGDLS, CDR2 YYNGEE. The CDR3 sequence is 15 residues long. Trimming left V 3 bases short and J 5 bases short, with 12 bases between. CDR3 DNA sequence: TGTGCCAGCAGCGCGGACATGATAAATAATTCACCCCTCCACTTT. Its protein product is CASSADMINNSPLHF.

The CDR3 bases are TGTGCCAGCAGTCACCGGACTAGCGGGAGTAATGAGCAGTTCTTC. This codes for CASSHRTSGSNEQFF. This chain joins TRBV3-1 (or the pseudogene TRBV3-2) and TRBJ2-1, with TRBD2 matching over 13 bases. The CDR3 is made up of 15 amino acids. In germline, CDR1 is LGHDT, CDR2 YNNKEL (reference sequence). V lost 6 bases and J lost 7; bases outside the gene matches: 6.

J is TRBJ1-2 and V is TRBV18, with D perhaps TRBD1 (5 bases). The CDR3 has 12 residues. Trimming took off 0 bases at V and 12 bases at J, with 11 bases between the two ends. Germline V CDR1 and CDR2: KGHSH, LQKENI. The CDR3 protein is CASSPPGQDNTF. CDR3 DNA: TGTGCCAGCTCACCACCGGGGCAGGACAACACCTTC.

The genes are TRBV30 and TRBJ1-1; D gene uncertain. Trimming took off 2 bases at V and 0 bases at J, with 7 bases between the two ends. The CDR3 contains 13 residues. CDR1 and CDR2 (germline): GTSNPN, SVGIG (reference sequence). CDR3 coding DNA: TGTGCCTGGAGTCGTCAGGTGAACACTGAAGCTTTCTTT. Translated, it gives CAWSRQVNTEAFF.

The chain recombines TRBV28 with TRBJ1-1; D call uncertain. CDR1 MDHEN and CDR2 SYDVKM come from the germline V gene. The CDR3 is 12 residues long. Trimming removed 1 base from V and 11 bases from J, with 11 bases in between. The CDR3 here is CASSLSTTGAFF. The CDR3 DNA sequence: TGTGCCAGCAGTTTATCAACCACGGGGGCTTTCTTT.

Here the CDR3 DNA reads TGTGCCAGCAGCTTACTCCGGTGGAGCACTGAAGCTTTCTTT. It is translated as CASSLLRWSTEAFF. The chain carries TRBV7-2 and TRBJ1-1; D gene unclear. The CDR3 sequence is 14 residues long. CDR1 and CDR2 from the germline V gene are SGHTA and FQGNSA. V gave up 2 bases and J gave up 4 bases, with 11 bases separating them.

Written as DNA, the CDR3 is TGTGCCAGTAGTCCTTACCAGGGGTCCTACAATGAGCAGTTCTTC. Translated: CASSPYQGSYNEQFF. V usage is TRBV19 and J usage is TRBJ2-1, with a weak D call TRBD1 (6 bases). The CDR3 is made up of 15 amino acids. Per the germline V gene, CDR1 is LNHDA and CDR2 is SQIVND (reference sequence). Trimming removed 5 bases at V and 1 base at J, with 12 bases between.